The 15 T cell receptor beta chains listed next were all sequenced from one sample in a study of CD8 T cells in Susac syndrome. The RNA, about 0.45 to 1 ug, was put through reverse transcription using random hexamers. A single record per CDR3 protein comes from TCRdb applying MiXCR to the immunoSEQ multiplex PCR reads. The table has approximately 200,000 distinct CDR3 sequences, around nine tenths seen once. Sequencing was performed on CD8+ T cells from PBMCs. These receptors came from a human donor with multiple sclerosis.

This chain links TRBV5-4 with TRBJ1-1; D possibly corresponds to TRBD1 (5 bases). V dropped 5 bases and J dropped 4 bases, with 18 bases sitting between them. The V gene's germline CDR1 is SGHNT and CDR2 YYREEE (reference sequence). The CDR3 contains 15 residues. The CDR3 DNA follows: TGTGCCAGCAGGTCAACGGGTCGCGGGGCCACTGAAGCTTTCTTT. Protein sequence: CASRSTGRGATEAFF.

This chain connects TRBV6-5 to TRBJ2-3; D tentatively fits TRBD1 or TRBD2 (5 bases each). From germline, CDR1 is MNHEY and CDR2 SVGAGI. The CDR3 consists of 16 residues. V shed 2 bases and J shed 2 bases, with 14 bases lying between them. The CDR3 DNA sequence: TGTGCCAGCAGTTACGGGGGTGGGATGCACACAGATACGCAGTATTTT. Translating it yields CASSYGGGMHTDTQYF.

The chain carries TRBV25-1 and TRBJ2-7, with TRBD2 identical over 9 bases. CDR1 is MGHDK and CDR2 is SYGVNS in the germline V gene. This CDR3 is 14 amino acids long. V lost 6 bases to trimming and J lost 6 bases; unmatched junction nucleotides: 9. The CDR3 DNA follows: TGTGCCAGCAGCACACCTAGCGGGGTCGGCGAGCAGTACTTC. Its translation is CASSTPSGVGEQYF.

The CDR3 reads CASSQEPGSHYGYTF. The DNA of the CDR3 is TGTGCCAGCAGCCAAGAGCCAGGCTCCCACTATGGCTACACCTTC. The chain combines TRBV14 with TRBJ1-2; D is undetermined. Germline CDR1 is SGHDN and CDR2 is FVKESK. V was pared by 0 bases and J by 3 bases, with 11 bases between. The CDR3 totals 15 residues.

This chain links TRBV12-3 or TRBV12-4 with TRBJ2-5; 7 bases map to TRBD1. With V trimmed by 4 bases and J by 3 bases, 2 bases remained unmatched. This CDR3 spans 13 amino acids. The CDR3 coding sequence is TGTGCCAGCAGTTACACAGGGGAAGAGACCCAGTACTTC. Protein product: CASSYTGEETQYF.

The rearrangement joins TRBV12-5 to TRBJ2-3, with 8 bases that match TRBD2. Germline CDR1 LGHNT, CDR2 FRNRAP. V lost 4 bases, J lost 0 bases, and 3 bases stayed unmatched. The CDR3 totals 15 residues. The CDR3 protein is CASGSGTSSTDTQYF. The CDR3 DNA reads TGTGCTAGTGGTTCCGGGACTAGTAGCACAGATACGCAGTATTTT.

V usage is TRBV9 and J usage is TRBJ1-2, with TRBD1 matching 7 bases. Germline V gives CDR1 SGDLS, CDR2 YYNGEE. Trimming took 2 bases from V and 5 from J; bases not matched to a gene: 15. CDR3 length: 17 residues. Here the CDR3 DNA reads TGTGCCAGCAGCGTGATAGACAGGGCAACGGAGAAATATGGCTACACCTTC. It translates to CASSVIDRATEKYGYTF.

A single count supports this clonotype. V is TRBV19 and J is TRBJ2-7, with 9 bases aligning to TRBD1. The CDR3 consists of 14 residues. Germline-derived CDR1 and CDR2 are LNHDA and SQIVND (reference sequence). Unmatched junction bases numbered 7, after V lost 4 bases and J lost 6 bases. CDR3 sequence reads: CASSTVPGQGEQYF. Here the CDR3 DNA reads TGTGCCAGTAGTACAGTCCCGGGACAGGGCGAGCAGTACTTC.

The chain couples TRBV7-9 to TRBJ2-5; D may be TRBD2 (7 bases). Germline assignment: CDR1 SEHNR and CDR2 FQNEAQ (reference sequence). The ends were cut back, 4 bases at V and 4 bases at J, with 16 bases in the middle. This CDR3 has 15 residues. CDR3: CASSSSAGAGETQYF. In DNA form, the CDR3 reads TGTGCCAGCAGCTCCTCGGCGGGGGCTGGAGAGACCCAGTACTTC.

The CDR3 nucleotides read TGTGCCAGCAGCACCCCGGGGCGTGGACTAGCGTCCTACGAGCAGTACTTC. Its protein product is CASSTPGRGLASYEQYF. The rearrangement links TRBV11-1 to TRBJ2-7, with 9 positions matching TRBD2. Per the germline V gene, CDR1 is SGHAT and CDR2 is FQDESV (reference sequence). V gave up 5 bases and J gave up 1 base; unmatched junction bases: 12. The CDR3 loop spans 17 amino acids.

The J gene is TRBJ1-5, the V gene TRBV1; the tabulated D call, TRBD1, remains unverified against the DNA. TRBV1 is recorded as a pseudogene. The CDR3 has 16 residues. CDR3 sequence reads: CTSSQLVRASNQPQHF. Here the CDR3 DNA reads TGCACCAGCAGCCAACTCGTCCGGGCTAGCAATCAGCCCCAGCATTTT.

The J gene is TRBJ1-5, the V gene TRBV7-9; D call uncertain. CDR1 and CDR2 (germline): SEHNR, FQNEAQ (reference sequence). CDR3 length: 13 amino acids. V gave up 4 bases and J gave up 2 bases, with 6 bases separating them. CDR3: CASSSLGNQPQHF. CDR3 DNA: TGTGCCAGCAGCTCCCTAGGCAATCAGCCCCAGCATTTT.

The chain joins TRBV12-5 to TRBJ2-1; a possible D gene is TRBD1 (6 bases). Germline CDR1 is LGHNT and CDR2 is FRNRAP. The CDR3 runs to 13 residues. Deletions cut 7 bases from V and 3 bases from J, with 10 bases between. In DNA, the CDR3 is TGTGCTAGTGTTGGGGGCAGCTACAATGAGCAGTTCTTC. This gives the protein CASVGGSYNEQFF. Looking up the rest from reference TRBV12-5 and TRBJ2-1 gives the full variable domain: DARVTQTPRHKVTEMGQEVTMRCQPILGHNTVFWYRQTMMQGLELLAYFRNRAPLDDSGMPKDRFSAEMPDATLATLKIQPSEPRDSAVYFCASVGGSYNEQFFGPGTRLTVL.

The V call is TRBV5-6, the J call TRBJ1-2; D might be TRBD1 (5 bases). The CDR3 loop spans 13 amino acids. CDR1 is SGHDT, CDR2 YYEEEE, per germline. Deletions cut 6 bases from V and 8 bases from J, with 17 bases between. The CDR3: CASTSLQGIGYTF. DNA for the CDR3: TGTGCCAGCACCTCTCTCCAGGGAATCGGCTACACCTTC. The whole variable domain, remainder taken from reference TRBV5-6 and TRBJ1-2, is DAGVTQSPTHLIKTRGQQVTLRCSPKSGHDTVSWYQQALGQGPQFIFQYYEEEERQRGNFPDRFSGHQFPNYSSELNVNALLLGDSALYLCASTSLQGIGYTFGSGTRLTVV.

The chain couples TRBV12-3 or TRBV12-4 to TRBJ2-5, with D possibly matching TRBD1 (6 bases). The CDR3 is 15 amino acids. V was shortened by 2 bases and J by 5 bases, with 15 bases between the two germline ends. The CDR3 loop is CASSLMGALGETQYF. The DNA of the CDR3 is TGTGCCAGCAGTTTAATGGGGGCCTTGGGGGAGACCCAGTACTTC.